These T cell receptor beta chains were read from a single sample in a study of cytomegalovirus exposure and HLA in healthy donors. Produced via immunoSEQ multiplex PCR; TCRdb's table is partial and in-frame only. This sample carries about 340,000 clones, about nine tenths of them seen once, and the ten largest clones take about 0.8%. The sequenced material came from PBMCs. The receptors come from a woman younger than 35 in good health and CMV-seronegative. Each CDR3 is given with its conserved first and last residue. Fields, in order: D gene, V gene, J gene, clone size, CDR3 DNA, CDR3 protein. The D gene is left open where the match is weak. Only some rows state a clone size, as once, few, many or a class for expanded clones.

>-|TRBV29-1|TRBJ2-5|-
TGCAGCGGGGGCGATCGGGAAGAGACCCAGTACTTC
CSGGDREETQYF
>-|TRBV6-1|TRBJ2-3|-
TGTGCCAGCAGTGAATTCCAGGGCACAGATACGCAGTATTTT
CASSEFQGTDTQYF
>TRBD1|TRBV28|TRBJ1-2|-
TGTGCCAGCAGCAACAGGGGGCGCGGAGGCTACACCTTC
CASSNRGRGGYTF
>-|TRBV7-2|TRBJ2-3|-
TGTGCCAGCAGCTTAATGCTCAGGGAGGTGGCAGATACGCAGTATTTT
CASSLMLREVADTQYF
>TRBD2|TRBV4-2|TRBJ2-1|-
TGTGCCAGCAGCCAACAAGGACTAGACAATGAGCAGTTCTTC
CASSQQGLDNEQFF
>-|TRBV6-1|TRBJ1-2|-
TGTGCCAGCAGTGAATTTGTGACACCGGGGAATGGCTACACCTTC
CASSEFVTPGNGYTF
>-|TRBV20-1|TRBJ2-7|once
TGCAGTGCCCCACACGACTACGAGCAGTACTTC
CSAPHDYEQYF
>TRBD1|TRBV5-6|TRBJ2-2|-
TGTGCCAGCAGCCGGACAGGGCTAAACACCGGGGAGCTGTTTTTT
CASSRTGLNTGELFF
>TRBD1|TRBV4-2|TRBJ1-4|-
TGTGCCAGCAGCCAATTATCCGGGACAGGGGTTGAAAAACTGTTTTTT
CASSQLSGTGVEKLFF
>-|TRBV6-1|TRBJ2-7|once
TGTGCCAGCAGTGTCGTCCTAAGCTCCTACGAGCAGTACTTC
CASSVVLSSYEQYF
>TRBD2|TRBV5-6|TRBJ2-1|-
TGTGCCAGCAGCTCCATGACTAGCGGGAGGACCAATGAGCAGTTCTTC
CASSSMTSGRTNEQFF
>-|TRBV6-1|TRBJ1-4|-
TGTGCCAGCCGGCCTCCGGGTGAAAAACTGTTTTTT
CASRPPGEKLFF
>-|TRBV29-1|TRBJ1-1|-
TGCAGCGTTGAGTTCTTTACTGCTATGAACACTGAAGCTTTCTTT
CSVEFFTAMNTEAFF
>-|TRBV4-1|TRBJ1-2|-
TGCGCCAGCAGCCAAGATAGTAGTCCCTCGCGAGGCTACACCTTC
CASSQDSSPSRGYTF
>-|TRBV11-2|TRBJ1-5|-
TGTGCCAGCAGCTTCACCCCGGTGGAGCCCCAGCATTTT
CASSFTPVEPQHF
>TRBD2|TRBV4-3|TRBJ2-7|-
TGCGCCAGCAGCCAAGGAAGCGGGAGGGGGTATAGCTACGAGCAGTACTTC
CASSQGSGRGYSYEQYF
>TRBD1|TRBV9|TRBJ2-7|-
TGTGCCAGCAGCGTTTCGCCGACAGGGGGATACGAGCAGTACTTC
CASSVSPTGGYEQYF
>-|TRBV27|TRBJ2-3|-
TGTGCCAGCAGTTATACCTACACAGATACGCAGTATTTT
CASSYTYTDTQYF
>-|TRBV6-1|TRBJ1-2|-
TGTGCGGAGGGGTCAGGTGGAATTGGTGGCTACACCTTC
CAEGSGGIGGYTF
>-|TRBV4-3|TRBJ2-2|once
TGCGCCAGCTCCGAGACCCTAGCGTTTACCGGGGAGCTGTTTTTT
CASSETLAFTGELFF
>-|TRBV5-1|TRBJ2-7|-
TGCGCCAGCAGCTTGGCCGATGGTCTTACGGACACCTACGAGCAGTACTTC
CASSLADGLTDTYEQYF
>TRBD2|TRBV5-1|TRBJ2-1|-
TGCGCCAGCAGCGCCAGGGACTATACCTACAATGAGCAGTTCTTC
CASSARDYTYNEQFF
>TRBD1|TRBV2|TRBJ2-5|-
TGTGCCAGCAGCGTTGGACCAACAGGGGGCTATAAGGAGACCCAGTACTTC
CASSVGPTGGYKETQYF
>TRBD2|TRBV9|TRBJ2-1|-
TGTGCCAGCAGCGGCGGACTAGCGGGAGTCCATGAGCAGTTCTTC
CASSGGLAGVHEQFF